These 8 T cell receptor beta chains originate from one sample sequenced in a study of siplizumab effects on memory and regulatory T cells. Data came from immunoSEQ multiplex PCR; TCRdb stores just in-frame clones and leaves some out. The table includes 100,000 to 120,000 clones, about 92% detected once. The sample consisted of CD4+ T cells sorted from blood. All receptors come from a human donor in good health.

The V and J genes are TRBV27 and TRBJ2-5, with 7 bases that match TRBD2. Trimming took 1 base from V and 5 from J; bases not matched to a gene: 1. This CDR3 spans 13 amino acids. The germline V gene has CDR1 MNHEY and CDR2 SMNVEV (reference sequence). The chain's CDR3 is CASSLWGGETQYF. The CDR3 bases are TGTGCCAGCAGTTTATGGGGGGGTGAGACCCAGTACTTC.

This chain joins TRBV19 and TRBJ2-3; D may be TRBD2 (5 bases). The CDR3 runs to 16 residues. Deletions cut 3 bases from V and 4 bases from J, with 17 bases between. Germline assignment: CDR1 LNHDA and CDR2 SQIVND (reference sequence). The CDR3: CASSMGGGRQSDTQYF. Here the CDR3 DNA reads TGTGCCAGTAGTATGGGTGGAGGTAGACAATCAGATACGCAGTATTTT.

This rearrangement joins TRBV6-1 to TRBJ1-2; TRBD1 matches at 10 bases. Germline values: CDR1 MNHNS, CDR2 SASEGT. V trimming: 4 bases; J trimming: 4 bases; junction bases outside the gene matches: 12. This CDR3 spans 17 amino acids. This chain's CDR3 is CASSVPGQGLVSYGYTF. CDR3 coding DNA: TGTGCCAGCAGTGTCCCGGGACAGGGGTTAGTGAGCTATGGCTACACCTTC.

This chain joins TRBV6-5 and TRBJ2-2; D perhaps matches TRBD2 (7 bases). V was shortened by 0 bases and J by 7 bases, with 12 bases between the two germline ends. The CDR3 totals 15 residues. Germline CDR1 and CDR2: MNHEY and SVGAGI. DNA for the CDR3: TGTGCCAGCAGTTACTCGGGGGGGGCTAGCGGGGAGCTGTTTTTT. Translation gives CASSYSGGASGELFF.

The chain couples TRBV6-1 to TRBJ2-7, with unresolved D. The CDR3 contains 16 residues. V was shortened by 1 base and J by 4 bases, with 17 bases between the two germline ends. Germline V gives CDR1 MNHNS, CDR2 SASEGT. The CDR3 here is CASSEGMVGLKYEQYF. In DNA, the CDR3 is TGTGCCAGCAGTGAAGGGATGGTCGGGTTAAAGTACGAGCAGTACTTC.

The chain is built from TRBV6-5 and TRBJ2-7; a possible D gene is TRBD1 (5 bases). The CDR3 is made up of 13 amino acids. Germline-derived CDR1 and CDR2 are MNHEY and SVGAGI. The V and J ends lost 6 bases and 3 bases respectively, with 12 bases between them. In DNA, the CDR3 is TGTGCCAGCAGGACGACAGAGCACTACGAGCAGTACTTC. It specifies CASRTTEHYEQYF.

The chain links TRBV6-6 to TRBJ2-2; 8 nucleotides line up with TRBD2. Trimming at V came to 7 bases and at J to 5 bases, leaving 9 bases not matched to a gene. Germline V gene data show CDR1 as MNHNY and CDR2 as SVGAGI (reference sequence). This CDR3 contains 15 residues. CDR3 loop: CASTKTGTRTGELFF. CDR3 coding DNA: TGTGCCAGCACCAAAACCGGGACTAGAACCGGGGAGCTGTTTTTT.

This rearrangement joins TRBV6-5 to TRBJ2-7; 7 bases are a match to TRBD2. V gave up 5 bases and J gave up 4 bases; unmatched junction bases: 11. The germline V gene has CDR1 MNHEY and CDR2 SVGAGI. The CDR3 covers 15 residues. In DNA form, the CDR3 reads TGTGCCAGCAGTCCTTCTGTGGGAGGGCCTTACGAGCAGTACTTC. Amino acids: CASSPSVGGPYEQYF.